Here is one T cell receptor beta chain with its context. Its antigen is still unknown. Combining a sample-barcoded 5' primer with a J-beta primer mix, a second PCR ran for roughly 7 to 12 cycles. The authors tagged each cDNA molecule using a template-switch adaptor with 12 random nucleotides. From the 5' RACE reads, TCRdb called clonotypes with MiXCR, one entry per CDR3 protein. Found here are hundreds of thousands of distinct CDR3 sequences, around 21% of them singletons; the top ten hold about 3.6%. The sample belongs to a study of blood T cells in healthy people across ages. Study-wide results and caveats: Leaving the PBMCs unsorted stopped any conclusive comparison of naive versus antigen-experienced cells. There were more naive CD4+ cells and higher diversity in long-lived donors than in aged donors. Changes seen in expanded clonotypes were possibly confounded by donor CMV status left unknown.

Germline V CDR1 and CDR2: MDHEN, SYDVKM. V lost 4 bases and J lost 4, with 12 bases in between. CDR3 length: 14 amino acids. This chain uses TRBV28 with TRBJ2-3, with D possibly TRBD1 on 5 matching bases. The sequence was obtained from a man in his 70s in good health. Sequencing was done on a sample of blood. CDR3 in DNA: TGTGCCAGCAGTTCCATTAGGGGCTCAGATACGCAGTATTTT. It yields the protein CASSSIRGSDTQYF.